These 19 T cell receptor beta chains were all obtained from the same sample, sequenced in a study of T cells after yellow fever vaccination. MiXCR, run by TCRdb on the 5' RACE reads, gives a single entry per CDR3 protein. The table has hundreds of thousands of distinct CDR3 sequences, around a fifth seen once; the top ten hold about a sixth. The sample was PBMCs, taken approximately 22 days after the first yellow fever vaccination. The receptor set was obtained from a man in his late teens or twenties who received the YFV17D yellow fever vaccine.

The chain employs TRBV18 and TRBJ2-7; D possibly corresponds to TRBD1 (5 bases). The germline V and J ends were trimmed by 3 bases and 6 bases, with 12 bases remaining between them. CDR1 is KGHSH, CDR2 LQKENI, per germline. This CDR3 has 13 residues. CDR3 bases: TGTGCCAGCTCACCCCCAGGGCTCTCCGAGCAGTACGTC. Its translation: CASSPPGLSEQYV.

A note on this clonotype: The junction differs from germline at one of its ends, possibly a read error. The CDR3 region has the DNA TGTGCCAGCAGTTTATTTGCGGGACAGGGGTATTTC. This encodes CASSLFAGQGYF. The V and J genes are TRBV12-3 or TRBV12-4 and TRBJ2-1; 10 bases fit TRBD1. There are 12 residues in the CDR3.

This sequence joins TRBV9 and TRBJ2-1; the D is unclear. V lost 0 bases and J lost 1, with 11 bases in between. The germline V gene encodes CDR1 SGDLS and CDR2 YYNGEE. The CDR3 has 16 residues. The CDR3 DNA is TGTGCCAGCAGCGTAGAGTGGGTAGGGTCCTACAATGAGCAGTTCTTC. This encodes CASSVEWVGSYNEQFF. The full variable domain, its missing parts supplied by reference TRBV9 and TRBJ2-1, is DSGVTQTPKHLITATGQRVTLRCSPRSGDLSVYWYQQSLDQGLQFLIQYYNGEERAKGNILERFSAQQFPDLHSELNLSSLELGDSALYFCASSVEWVGSYNEQFFGPGTRLTVL.

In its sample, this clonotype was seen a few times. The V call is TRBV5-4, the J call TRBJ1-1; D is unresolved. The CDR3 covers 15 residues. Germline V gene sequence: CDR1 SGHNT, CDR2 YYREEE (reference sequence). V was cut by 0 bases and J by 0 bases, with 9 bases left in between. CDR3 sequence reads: CASSLESRLNTEAFF. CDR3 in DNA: TGTGCCAGCAGCTTGGAGAGCCGTTTGAACACTGAAGCTTTCTTT.

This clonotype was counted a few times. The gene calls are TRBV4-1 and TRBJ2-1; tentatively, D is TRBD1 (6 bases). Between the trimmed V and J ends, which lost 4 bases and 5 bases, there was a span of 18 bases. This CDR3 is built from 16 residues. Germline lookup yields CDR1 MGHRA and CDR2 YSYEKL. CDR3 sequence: CASSPSFWGQHNEQFF. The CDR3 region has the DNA TGCGCCAGCAGCCCCTCGTTTTGGGGACAACACAATGAGCAGTTCTTC.

Written as DNA, the CDR3 is TGCAGCGTTCGTGGGGGTTGGGCAGATACGCAGTATTTT. Its translation: CSVRGGWADTQYF. This chain connects TRBV29-1 to TRBJ2-3; D may match TRBD1 or TRBD2 (5 bases each). V dropped 5 bases and J dropped 4 bases, with 13 bases sitting between them. The germline gives CDR1 SQVTM, CDR2 ANQGSEA. The CDR3 extends over 13 amino acids.

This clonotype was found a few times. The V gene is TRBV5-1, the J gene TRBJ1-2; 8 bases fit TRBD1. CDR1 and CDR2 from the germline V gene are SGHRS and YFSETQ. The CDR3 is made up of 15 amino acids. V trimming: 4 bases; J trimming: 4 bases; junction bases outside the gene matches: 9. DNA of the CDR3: TGCGCCAGCAGCATCCCCCCAGGGGGCGTCTATGGCTACACCTTC. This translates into CASSIPPGGVYGYTF.

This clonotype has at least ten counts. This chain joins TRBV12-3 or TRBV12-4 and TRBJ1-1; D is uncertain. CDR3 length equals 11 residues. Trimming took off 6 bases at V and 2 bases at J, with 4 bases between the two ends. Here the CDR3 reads CASRTNTEAFF. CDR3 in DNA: TGTGCCAGCAGGACAAACACTGAAGCTTTCTTT.

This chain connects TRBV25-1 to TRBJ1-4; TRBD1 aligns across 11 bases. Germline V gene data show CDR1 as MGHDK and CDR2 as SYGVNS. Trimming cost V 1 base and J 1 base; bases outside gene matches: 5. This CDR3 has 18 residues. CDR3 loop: CASSEFRTGGGTNEKLFF. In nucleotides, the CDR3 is TGTGCCAGCAGTGAATTCCGGACAGGGGGCGGAACTAATGAAAAACTGTTTTTT. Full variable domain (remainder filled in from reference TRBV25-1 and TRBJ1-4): EADIYQTPRYLVIGTGKKITLECSQTMGHDKMYWYQQDPGMELHLIHYSYGVNSTEKGDLSSESTVSRIRTEHFPLTLESARPSHTSQYLCASSEFRTGGGTNEKLFFGSGTQLSVL.

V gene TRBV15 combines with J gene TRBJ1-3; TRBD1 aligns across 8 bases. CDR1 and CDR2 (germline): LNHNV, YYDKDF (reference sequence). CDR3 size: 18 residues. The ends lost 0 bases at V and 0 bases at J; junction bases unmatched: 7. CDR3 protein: CATSRDLTGTGSGNTIYF. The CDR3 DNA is TGTGCCACCAGCAGAGATCTAACCGGGACAGGCTCTGGAAACACCATATATTTT.

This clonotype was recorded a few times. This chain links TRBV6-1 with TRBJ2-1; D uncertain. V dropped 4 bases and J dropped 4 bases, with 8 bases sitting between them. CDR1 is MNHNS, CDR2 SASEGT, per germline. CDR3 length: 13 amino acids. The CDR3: CASSVQEYNEQFF. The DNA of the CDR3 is TGTGCCAGCAGTGTTCAGGAATACAATGAGCAGTTCTTC.

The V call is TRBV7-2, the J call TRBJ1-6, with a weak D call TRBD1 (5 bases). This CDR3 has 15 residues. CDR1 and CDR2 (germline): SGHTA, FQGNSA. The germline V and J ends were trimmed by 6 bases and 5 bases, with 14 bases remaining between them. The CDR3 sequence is CASRGGSGNNSPLHF. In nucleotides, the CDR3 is TGTGCCAGCAGGGGGGGTTCTGGCAATAATTCACCCCTCCACTTT.

Here the CDR3 reads CASWPGGAPYEQYF. The DNA of the CDR3 is TGTGCCAGCTGGCCCGGGGGGGCCCCCTACGAGCAGTACTTC. The chain couples TRBV7-2 to TRBJ2-7, with TRBD2 matching 8 bases. Losses at the gene ends were 8 bases for V and 2 bases for J; bases not matched to a gene: 8. This CDR3 has 14 residues. Germline V gives CDR1 SGHTA, CDR2 FQGNSA.

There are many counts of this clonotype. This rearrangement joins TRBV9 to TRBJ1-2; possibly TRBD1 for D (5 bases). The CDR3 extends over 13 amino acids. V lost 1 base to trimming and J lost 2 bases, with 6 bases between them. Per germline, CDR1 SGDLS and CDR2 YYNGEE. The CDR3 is CASSVTGNYGYTF. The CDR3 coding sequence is TGTGCCAGCAGCGTAACAGGAAACTATGGCTACACCTTC.

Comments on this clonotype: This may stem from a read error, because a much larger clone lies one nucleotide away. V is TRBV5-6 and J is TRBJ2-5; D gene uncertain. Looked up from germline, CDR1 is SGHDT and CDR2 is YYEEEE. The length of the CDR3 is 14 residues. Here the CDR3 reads CAISSGPFQETQYF. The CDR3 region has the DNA TGTGCCATCAGCTCCGGACCCTTCCAAGAGACCCAGTACTTC.

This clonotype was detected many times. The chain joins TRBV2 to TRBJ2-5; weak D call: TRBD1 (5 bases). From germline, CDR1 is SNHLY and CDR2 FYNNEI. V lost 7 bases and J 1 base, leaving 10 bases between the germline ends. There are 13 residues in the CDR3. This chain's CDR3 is CASTRQTQETQYF. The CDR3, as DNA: TGTGCCAGCACCAGACAGACCCAAGAGACCCAGTACTTC.

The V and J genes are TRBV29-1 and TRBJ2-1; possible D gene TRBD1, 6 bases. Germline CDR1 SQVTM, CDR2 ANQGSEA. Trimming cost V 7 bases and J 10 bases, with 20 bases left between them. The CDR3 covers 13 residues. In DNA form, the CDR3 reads TGCAGCGCCGTACCGGGACACCCAGCGGAGCAGTTCTTC. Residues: CSAVPGHPAEQFF.

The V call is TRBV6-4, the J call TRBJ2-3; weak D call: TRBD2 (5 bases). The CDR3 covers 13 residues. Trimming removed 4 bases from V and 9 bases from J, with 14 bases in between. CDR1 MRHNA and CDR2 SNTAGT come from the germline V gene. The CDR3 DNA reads TGTGCCAGCAGTGCAATTGATGGGGAGACGCAGTATTTT. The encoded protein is CASSAIDGETQYF.

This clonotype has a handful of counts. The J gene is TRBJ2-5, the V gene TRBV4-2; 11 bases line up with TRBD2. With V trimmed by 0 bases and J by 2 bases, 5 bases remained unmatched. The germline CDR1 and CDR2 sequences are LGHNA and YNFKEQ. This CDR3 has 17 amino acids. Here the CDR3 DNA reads TGTGCCAGCAGCCAAGATCCGGCTAGCGGGGGGCAAGAGACCCAGTACTTC. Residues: CASSQDPASGGQETQYF.